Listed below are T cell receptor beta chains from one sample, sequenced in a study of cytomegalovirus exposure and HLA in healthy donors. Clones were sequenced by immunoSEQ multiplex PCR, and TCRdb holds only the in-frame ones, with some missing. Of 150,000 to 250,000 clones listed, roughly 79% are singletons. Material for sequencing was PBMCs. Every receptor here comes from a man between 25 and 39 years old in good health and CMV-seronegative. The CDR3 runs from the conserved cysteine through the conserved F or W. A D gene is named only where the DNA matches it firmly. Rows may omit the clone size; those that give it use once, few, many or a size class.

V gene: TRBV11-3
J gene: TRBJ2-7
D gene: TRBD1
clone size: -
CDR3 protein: CARNYWDRSYEQYF
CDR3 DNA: TGTGCCAGAAACTACTGGGACAGATCCTACGAGCAGTACTTC

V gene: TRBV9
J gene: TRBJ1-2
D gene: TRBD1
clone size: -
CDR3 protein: CASSADRPHGYTF
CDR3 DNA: TGTGCCAGCAGCGCGGACAGGCCTCATGGCTACACCTTC

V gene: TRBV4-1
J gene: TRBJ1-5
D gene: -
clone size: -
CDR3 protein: CASSQGWGGNQPQHF
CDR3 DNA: TGCGCCAGCAGCCAAGGGTGGGGAGGGAATCAGCCCCAGCATTTT

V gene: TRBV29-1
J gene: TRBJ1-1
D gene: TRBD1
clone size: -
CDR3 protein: CSVDPTGVNTEAFF
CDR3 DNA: TGCAGCGTTGACCCGACAGGGGTGAACACTGAAGCTTTCTTT

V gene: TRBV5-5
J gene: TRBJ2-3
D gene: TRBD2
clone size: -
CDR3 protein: CASSLTGLGFTDTQYF
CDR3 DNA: TGTGCCAGCAGCTTGACGGGACTAGGCTTCACAGATACGCAGTATTTT

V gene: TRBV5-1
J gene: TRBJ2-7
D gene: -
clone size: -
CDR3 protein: CASSFGNEQYF
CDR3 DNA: TGCGCCAGCAGCTTTGGCAACGAGCAGTACTTC

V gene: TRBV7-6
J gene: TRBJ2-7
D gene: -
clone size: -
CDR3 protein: CASSQGLTSYEQYF
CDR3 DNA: TGTGCCAGCAGCCAAGGACTAACTAGCTACGAGCAGTACTTC

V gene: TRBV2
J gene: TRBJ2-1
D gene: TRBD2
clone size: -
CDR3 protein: CASSPSGSGLVEQFF
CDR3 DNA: TGTGCCAGCAGTCCCAGCGGGAGTGGTCTGGTTGAGCAGTTCTTC

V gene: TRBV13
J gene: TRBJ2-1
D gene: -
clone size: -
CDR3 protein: CASSSTGGLYNEQFF
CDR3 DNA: TGTGCCAGCAGCTCGACAGGCGGCTTATACAATGAGCAGTTCTTC

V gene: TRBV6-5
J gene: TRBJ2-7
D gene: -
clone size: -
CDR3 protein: CASSYQASHEQYF
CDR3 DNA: TGTGCCAGCAGTTACCAAGCATCCCACGAGCAGTACTTC

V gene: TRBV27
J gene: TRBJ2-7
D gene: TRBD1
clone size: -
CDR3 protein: CASSRDSFPTYEQYF
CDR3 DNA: TGTGCCAGCAGTCGGGACAGCTTTCCAACCTACGAGCAGTACTTC

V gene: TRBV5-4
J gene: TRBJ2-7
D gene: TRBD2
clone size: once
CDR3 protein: CASSLGGLAGITYEQYF
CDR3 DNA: TGTGCCAGCAGCTTGGGGGGACTAGCGGGAATCACCTACGAGCAGTACTTC

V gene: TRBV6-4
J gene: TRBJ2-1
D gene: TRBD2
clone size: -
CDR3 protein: CASSEAGGSYNEQFF
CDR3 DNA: TGTGCCAGCAGTGAAGCGGGAGGGTCCTACAATGAGCAGTTCTTC

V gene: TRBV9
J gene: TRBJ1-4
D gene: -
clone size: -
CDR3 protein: CASSVAPDSELFF
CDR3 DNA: TGTGCCAGCAGCGTAGCCCCGGACAGTGAACTGTTTTTT

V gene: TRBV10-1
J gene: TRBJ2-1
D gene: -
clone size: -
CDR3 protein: CASSRGSNEQFF
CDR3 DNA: TGCGCCAGCAGTAGAGGGTCCAATGAGCAGTTCTTC

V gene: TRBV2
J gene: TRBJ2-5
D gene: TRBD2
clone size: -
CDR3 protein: CASRRGSGSRETQYF
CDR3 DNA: TGTGCCAGCAGGAGGGGCAGCGGGAGCCGTGAGACCCAGTACTTC

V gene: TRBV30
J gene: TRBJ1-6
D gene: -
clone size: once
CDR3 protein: CAWSGQEDSPLHF
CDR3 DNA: TGTGCCTGGAGTGGACAAGAAGATTCACCCCTCCACTTT

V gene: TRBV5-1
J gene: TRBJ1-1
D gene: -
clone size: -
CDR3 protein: CASSLPNTEAFF
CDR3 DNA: TGCGCCAGCAGCCTCCCCAACACTGAAGCTTTCTTT

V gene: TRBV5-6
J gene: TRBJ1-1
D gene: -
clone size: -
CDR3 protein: CASSLAVRAPNTEAFF
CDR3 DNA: TGTGCCAGCAGCTTGGCCGTCAGGGCCCCGAACACTGAAGCTTTCTTT

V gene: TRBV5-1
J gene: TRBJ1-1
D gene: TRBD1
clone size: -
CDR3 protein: CAGRADRGNFMNTEAFF
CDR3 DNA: TGCGCCGGCAGAGCGGACAGGGGGAATTTTATGAACACTGAAGCTTTCTTT

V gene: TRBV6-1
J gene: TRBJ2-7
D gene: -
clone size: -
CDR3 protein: CAGGHEQYF
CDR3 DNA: TGTGCCGGGGGCCACGAGCAGTACTTC

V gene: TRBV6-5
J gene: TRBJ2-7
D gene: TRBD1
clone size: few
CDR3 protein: CASRRDRMTGEQYF
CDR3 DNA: TGTGCCAGCAGACGGGACAGGATGACGGGGGAGCAGTACTTC

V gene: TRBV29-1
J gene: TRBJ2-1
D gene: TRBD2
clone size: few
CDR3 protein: CSAREGNEQFF
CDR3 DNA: TGCAGCGCGCGGGAGGGCAATGAGCAGTTCTTC

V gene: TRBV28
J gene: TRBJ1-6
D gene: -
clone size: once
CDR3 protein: CASSFRQGSSSPLHF
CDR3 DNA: TGTGCCAGCAGTTTCAGGCAGGGCTCAAGTTCACCCCTCCACTTT

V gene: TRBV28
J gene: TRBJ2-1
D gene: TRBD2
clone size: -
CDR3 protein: CASSSPRRGDYNEQFF
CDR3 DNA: TGTGCCAGCAGTTCGCCCCGGCGGGGGGACTACAATGAGCAGTTCTTC

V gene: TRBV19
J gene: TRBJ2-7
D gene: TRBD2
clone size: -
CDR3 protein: CASRLAATYEQYF
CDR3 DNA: TGTGCCAGTAGACTAGCGGCTACCTACGAGCAGTACTTC

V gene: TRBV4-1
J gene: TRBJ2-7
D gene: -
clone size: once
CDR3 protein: CASSQKIEAEQYF
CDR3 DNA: TGCGCCAGCAGCCAAAAAATAGAAGCCGAGCAGTACTTC

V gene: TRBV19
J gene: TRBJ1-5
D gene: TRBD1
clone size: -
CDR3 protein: CASSHRGNSNQPQHF
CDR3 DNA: TGTGCCAGTAGCCACAGGGGGAATAGCAATCAGCCCCAGCATTTT

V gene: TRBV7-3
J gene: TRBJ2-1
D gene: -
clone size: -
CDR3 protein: CASSLNSDEQFF
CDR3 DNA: TGTGCCAGCAGCTTAAATAGCGATGAGCAGTTCTTC

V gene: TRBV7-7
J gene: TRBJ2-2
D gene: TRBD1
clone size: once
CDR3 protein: CASSLTSTGGYGGELFF
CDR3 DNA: TGTGCCAGCAGCTTAACCTCGACAGGGGGGTACGGCGGGGAGCTGTTTTTT

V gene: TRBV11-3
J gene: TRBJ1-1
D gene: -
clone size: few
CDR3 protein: CASSLDRGQPEAFF
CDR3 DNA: TGTGCCAGCAGCTTAGACCGTGGACAGCCTGAAGCTTTCTTT

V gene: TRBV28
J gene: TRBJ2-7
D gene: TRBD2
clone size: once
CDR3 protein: CASIQQGLAGVSYEQYF
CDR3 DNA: TGTGCCAGCATCCAACAGGGACTAGCGGGAGTGTCCTACGAGCAGTACTTC

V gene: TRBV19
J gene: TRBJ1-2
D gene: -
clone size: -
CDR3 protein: CASSIQHRVNYGYTF
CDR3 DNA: TGTGCCAGTAGTATCCAACACCGGGTTAACTATGGCTACACCTTC

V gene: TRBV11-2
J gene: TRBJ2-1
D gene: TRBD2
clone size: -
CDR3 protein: CASSLPRDGRTYNEQFF
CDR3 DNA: TGTGCCAGCAGCTTACCCCGGGACGGGAGGACCTACAATGAGCAGTTCTTC

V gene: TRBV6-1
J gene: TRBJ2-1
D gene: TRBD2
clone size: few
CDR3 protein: CASSEIPSGSYEQFF
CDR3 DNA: TGTGCCAGCAGTGAAATTCCTAGCGGGAGTTATGAGCAGTTCTTC

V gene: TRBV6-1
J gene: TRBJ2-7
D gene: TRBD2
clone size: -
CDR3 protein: CASSDSTSAPYEQYF
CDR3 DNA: TGTGCCAGCAGTGACTCAACTAGCGCACCCTACGAGCAGTACTTC

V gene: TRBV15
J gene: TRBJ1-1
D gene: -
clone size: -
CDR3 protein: CATSREGAQDTEAFF
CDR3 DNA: TGTGCCACCAGCAGAGAGGGGGCTCAGGACACTGAAGCTTTCTTT

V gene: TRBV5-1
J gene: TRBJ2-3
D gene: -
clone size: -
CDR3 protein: CASRPLETSTDTQYF
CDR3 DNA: TGCGCCAGCCGACCGCTCGAGACTAGCACAGATACGCAGTATTTT

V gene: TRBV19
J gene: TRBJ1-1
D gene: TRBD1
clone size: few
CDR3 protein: CASSLHRGMNTEAFF
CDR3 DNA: TGTGCCAGTAGTCTGCACAGGGGCATGAACACTGAAGCTTTCTTT

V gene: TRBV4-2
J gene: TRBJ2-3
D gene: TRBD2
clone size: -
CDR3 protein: CASSQDLSGRGPQYF
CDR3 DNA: TGTGCCAGCAGCCAAGATCTTAGCGGGAGAGGCCCGCAGTATTTT

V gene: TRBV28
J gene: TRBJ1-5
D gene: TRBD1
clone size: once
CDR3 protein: CASSWTGYNQPQHF
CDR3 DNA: TGTGCCAGCAGTTGGACAGGCTACAATCAGCCCCAGCATTTT

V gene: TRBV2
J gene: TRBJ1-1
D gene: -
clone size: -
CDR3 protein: CASRRQKNTEAFF
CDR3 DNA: TGTGCCAGCAGGCGACAGAAGAACACTGAAGCTTTCTTT

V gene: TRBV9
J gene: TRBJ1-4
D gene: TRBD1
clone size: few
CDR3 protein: CASSRQGAEKLFF
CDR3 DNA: TGTGCCAGCAGCAGACAGGGTGCTGAAAAACTGTTTTTT

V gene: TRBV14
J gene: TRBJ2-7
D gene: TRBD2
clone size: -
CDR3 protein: CASSQQLTSGVWEQYF
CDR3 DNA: TGTGCCAGCAGCCAACAATTGACTAGCGGGGTCTGGGAGCAGTACTTC

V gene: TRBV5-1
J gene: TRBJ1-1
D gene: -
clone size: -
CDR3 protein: CASSNAGATEAFF
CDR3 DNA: TGCGCCAGCAGCAACGCAGGGGCCACTGAAGCTTTCTTT

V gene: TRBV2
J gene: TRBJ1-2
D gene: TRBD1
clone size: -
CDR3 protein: CASSPRPTGQGGNGYTF
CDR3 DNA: TGTGCCAGCAGTCCTCGACCCACGGGACAGGGGGGGAATGGCTACACCTTC

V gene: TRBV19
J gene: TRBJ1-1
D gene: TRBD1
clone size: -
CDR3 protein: CASSSQGDTEAFF
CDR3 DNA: TGTGCCAGTAGTTCCCAGGGGGACACTGAAGCTTTCTTT

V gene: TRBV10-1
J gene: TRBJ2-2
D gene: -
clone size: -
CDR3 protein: CASSEGQNTGELFF
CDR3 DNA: TGCGCCAGCAGTGAAGGACAGAACACCGGGGAGCTGTTTTTT

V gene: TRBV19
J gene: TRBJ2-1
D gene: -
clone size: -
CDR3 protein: CASLSGYNEQFF
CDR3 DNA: TGTGCCAGTCTGAGCGGTTACAATGAGCAGTTCTTC

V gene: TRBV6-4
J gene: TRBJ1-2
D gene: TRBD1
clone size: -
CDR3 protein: CASSDSTFRGFDGYTF
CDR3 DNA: TGTGCCAGCAGTGACTCGACATTCAGGGGGTTCGATGGCTACACCTTC

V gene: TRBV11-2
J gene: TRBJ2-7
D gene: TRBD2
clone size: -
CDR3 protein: CASSWGLAGIGSSYEQYF
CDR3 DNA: TGTGCCAGCAGCTGGGGACTAGCGGGGATAGGAAGCTCCTACGAGCAGTACTTC

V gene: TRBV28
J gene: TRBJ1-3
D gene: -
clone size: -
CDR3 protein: CASSLSTGFTGNTIYF
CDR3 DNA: TGTGCCAGCAGTTTATCTACAGGGTTCACTGGAAACACCATATATTTT

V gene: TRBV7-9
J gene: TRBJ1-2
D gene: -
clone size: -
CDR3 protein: CASSLVLGTNYGYTF
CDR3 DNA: TGTGCCAGCAGCTTAGTGTTGGGCACTAACTATGGCTACACCTTC

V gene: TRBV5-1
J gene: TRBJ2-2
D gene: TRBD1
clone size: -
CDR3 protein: CASSRSGTDFTGELFF
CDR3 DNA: TGCGCCAGCAGCCGATCCGGGACAGATTTCACCGGGGAGCTGTTTTTT

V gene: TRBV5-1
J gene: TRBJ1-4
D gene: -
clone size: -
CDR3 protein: CASSLEGSGNNEKLFF
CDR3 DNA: TGCGCCAGCAGCTTGGAAGGATCGGGGAACAATGAAAAACTGTTTTTT